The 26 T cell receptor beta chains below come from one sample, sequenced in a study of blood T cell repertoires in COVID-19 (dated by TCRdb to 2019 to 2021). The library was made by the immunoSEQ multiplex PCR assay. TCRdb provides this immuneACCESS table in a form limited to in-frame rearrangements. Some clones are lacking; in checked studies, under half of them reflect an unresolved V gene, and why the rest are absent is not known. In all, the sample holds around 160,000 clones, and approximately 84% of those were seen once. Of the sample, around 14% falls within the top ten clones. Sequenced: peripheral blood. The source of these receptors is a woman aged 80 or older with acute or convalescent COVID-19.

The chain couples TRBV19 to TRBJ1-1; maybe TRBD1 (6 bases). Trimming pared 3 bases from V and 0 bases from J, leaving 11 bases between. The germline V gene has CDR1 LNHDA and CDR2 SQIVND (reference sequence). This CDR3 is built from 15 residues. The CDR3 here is CASSIKQGLNTEAFF. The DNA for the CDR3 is TGTGCCAGTAGTATTAAACAGGGATTGAACACTGAAGCTTTCTTT.

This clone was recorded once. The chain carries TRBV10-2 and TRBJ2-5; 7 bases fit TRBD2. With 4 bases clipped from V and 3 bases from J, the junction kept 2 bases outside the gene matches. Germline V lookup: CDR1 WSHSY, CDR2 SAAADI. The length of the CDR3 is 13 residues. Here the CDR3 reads CASSGTRKETQYF. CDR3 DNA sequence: TGCGCCAGCAGTGGGACTAGAAAAGAGACCCAGTACTTC.

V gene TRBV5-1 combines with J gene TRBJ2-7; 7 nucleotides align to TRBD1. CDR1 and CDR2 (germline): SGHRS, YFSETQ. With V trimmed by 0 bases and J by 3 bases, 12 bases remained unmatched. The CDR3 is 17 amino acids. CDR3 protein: CASSLDGRTGELYEQYF. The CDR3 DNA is TGCGCCAGCAGCTTGGACGGAAGGACAGGAGAACTCTACGAGCAGTACTTC.

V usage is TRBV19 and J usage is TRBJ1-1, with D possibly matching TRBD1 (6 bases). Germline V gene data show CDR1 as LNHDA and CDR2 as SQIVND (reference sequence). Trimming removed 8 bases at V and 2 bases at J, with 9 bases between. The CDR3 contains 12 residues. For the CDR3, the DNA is TGTGCCAGTTGGACAGCAAACACTGAAGCTTTCTTT. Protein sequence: CASWTANTEAFF.

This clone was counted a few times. CDR3 residues: CASSLGGVAGRQETQYF. CDR3 in DNA: TGTGCCAGCAGCTTAGGGGGTGTAGCGGGACGCCAAGAGACCCAGTACTTC. The chain recombines TRBV11-3 with TRBJ2-5; 8 positions agree with TRBD2. V trimming: 1 base; J trimming: 1 base; junction bases outside the gene matches: 8. This CDR3 region has 17 residues. In germline, CDR1 is SGHNT, CDR2 YENEEA.

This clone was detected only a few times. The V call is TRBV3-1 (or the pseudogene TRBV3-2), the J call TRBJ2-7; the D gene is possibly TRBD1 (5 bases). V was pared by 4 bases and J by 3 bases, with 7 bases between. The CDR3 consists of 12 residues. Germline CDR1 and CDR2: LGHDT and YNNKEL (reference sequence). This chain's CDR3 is CASSRQNYEQYF. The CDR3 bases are TGTGCCAGCAGCCGACAGAACTACGAGCAGTACTTC.

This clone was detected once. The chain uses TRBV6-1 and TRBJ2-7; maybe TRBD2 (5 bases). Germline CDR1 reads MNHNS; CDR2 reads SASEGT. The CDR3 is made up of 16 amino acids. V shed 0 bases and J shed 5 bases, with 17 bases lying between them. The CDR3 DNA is TGTGCCAGCAGTGAAGCGGAGGCAATTTCTACCGACGAGCAGTACTTC. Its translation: CASSEAEAISTDEQYF.

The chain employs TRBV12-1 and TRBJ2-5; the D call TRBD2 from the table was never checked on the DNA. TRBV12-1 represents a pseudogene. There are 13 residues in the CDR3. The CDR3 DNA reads TGTGCCAGCAGCTCCAGACTAGCGCAGACCCAGTACTTC. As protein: CASSSRLAQTQYF.

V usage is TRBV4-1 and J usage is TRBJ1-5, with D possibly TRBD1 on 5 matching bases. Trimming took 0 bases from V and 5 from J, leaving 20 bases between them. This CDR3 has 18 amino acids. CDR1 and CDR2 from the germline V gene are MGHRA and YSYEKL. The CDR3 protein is CASSQEGQGPRGYQPQHF. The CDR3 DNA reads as TGCGCCAGCAGCCAAGAGGGGCAGGGCCCCCGGGGGTATCAGCCCCAGCATTTT.

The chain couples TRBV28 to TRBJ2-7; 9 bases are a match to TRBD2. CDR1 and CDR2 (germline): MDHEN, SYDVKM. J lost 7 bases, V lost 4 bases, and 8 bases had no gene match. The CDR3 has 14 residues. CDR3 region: CASSSVAGVREQYF. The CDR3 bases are TGTGCCAGCAGTTCAGTAGCGGGAGTGCGGGAGCAGTACTTC.

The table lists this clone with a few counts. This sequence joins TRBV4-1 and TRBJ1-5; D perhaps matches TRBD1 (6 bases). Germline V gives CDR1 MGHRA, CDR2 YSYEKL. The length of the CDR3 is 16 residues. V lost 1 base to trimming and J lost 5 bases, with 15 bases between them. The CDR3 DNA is TGCGCCAGCAGCCAAGTAGGGGGGGCCCGGGATCAGCCCCAGCATTTT. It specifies CASSQVGGARDQPQHF.

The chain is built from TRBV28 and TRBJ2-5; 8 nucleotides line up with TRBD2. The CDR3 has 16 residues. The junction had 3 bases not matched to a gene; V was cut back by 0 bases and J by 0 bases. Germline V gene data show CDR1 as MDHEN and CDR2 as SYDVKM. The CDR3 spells CASSLWGGRNQETQYF. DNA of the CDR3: TGTGCCAGCAGTTTATGGGGCGGGAGGAACCAAGAGACCCAGTACTTC.

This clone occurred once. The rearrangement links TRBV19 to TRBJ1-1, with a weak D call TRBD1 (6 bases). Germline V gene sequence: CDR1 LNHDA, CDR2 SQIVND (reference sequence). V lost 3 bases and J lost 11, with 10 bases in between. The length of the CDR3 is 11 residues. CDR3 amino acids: CASSMGGPAFF. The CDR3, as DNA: TGTGCCAGTAGTATGGGGGGGCCTGCTTTCTTT.

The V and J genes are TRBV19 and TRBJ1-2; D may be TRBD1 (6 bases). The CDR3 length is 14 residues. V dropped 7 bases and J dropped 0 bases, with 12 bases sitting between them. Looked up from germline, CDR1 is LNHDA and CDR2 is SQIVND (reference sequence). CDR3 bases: TGTGCCAGTACCTCTGGGGACACTAACTATGGCTACACCTTC. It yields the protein CASTSGDTNYGYTF.

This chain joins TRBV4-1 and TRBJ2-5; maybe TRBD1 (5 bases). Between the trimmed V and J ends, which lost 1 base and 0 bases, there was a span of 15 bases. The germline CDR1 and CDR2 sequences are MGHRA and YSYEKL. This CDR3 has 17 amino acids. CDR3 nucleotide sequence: TGCGCCAGCAGCCAAGGGCAGGCAGGGCTTTACCAAGAGACCCAGTACTTC. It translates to CASSQGQAGLYQETQYF.

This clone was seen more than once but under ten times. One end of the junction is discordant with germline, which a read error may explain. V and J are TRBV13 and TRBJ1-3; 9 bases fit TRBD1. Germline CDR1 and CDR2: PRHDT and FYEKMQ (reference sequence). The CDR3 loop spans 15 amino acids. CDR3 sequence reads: CASSLGTGSGNTIYF. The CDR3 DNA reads TGTGCCAGCAGCCTAGGGACAGGGTCTGGAAACACCATATATTTT.

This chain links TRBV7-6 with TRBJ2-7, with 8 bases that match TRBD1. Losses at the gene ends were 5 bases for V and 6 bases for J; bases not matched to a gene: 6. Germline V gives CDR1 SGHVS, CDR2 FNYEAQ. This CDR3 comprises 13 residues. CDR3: CASSRSGGGEQYF. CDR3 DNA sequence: TGTGCCAGCAGCCGATCAGGGGGCGGCGAGCAGTACTTC.

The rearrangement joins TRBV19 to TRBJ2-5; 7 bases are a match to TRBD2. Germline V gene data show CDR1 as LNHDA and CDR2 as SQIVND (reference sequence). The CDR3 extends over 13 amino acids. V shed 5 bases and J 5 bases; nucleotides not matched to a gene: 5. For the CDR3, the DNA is TGTGCCAGTAGTGGGAGGGCTGGGGAGACCCAGTACTTC. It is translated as CASSGRAGETQYF.

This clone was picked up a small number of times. This CDR3 reads CASSSQGLRNQPQHF. CDR3 nucleotide sequence: TGTGCCAGTAGTTCCCAGGGGCTTCGCAATCAGCCCCAGCATTTT. This chain joins TRBV19 and TRBJ1-5, with D possibly being TRBD1 (6 bases). CDR1 is LNHDA and CDR2 is SQIVND in the germline V gene (reference sequence). This CDR3 comprises 15 residues. Deletions cut 5 bases from V and 2 bases from J, with 13 bases between.

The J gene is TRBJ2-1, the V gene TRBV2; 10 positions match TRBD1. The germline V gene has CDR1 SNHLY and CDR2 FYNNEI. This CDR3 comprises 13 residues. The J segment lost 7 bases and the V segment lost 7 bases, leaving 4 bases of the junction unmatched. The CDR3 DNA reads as TGTGCCAGCAAGGGACAGGGGTGGAATGAGCAGTTCTTC. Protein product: CASKGQGWNEQFF.

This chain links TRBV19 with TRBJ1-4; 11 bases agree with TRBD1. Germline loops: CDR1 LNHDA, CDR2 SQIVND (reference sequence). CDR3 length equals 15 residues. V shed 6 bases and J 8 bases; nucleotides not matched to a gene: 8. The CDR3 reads CASRQWTGGNEKLFF. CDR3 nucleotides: TGTGCCAGTAGACAATGGACAGGGGGCAACGAAAAACTGTTTTTT.

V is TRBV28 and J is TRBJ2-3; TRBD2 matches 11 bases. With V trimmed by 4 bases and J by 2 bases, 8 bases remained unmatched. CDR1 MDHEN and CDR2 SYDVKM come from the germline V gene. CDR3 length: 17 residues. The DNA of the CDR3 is TGTGCCAGCAGTTCCTCCAGACTAGCGGGAAACACAGATACGCAGTATTTT. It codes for CASSSSRLAGNTDTQYF.

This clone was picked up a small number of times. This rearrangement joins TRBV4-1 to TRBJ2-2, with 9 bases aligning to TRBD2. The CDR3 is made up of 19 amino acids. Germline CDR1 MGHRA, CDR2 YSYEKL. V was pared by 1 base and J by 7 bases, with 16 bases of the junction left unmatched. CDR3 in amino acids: CASSQAVSIAGGPNGELFF. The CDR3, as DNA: TGCGCCAGCAGCCAAGCCGTCTCTATTGCGGGAGGGCCCAACGGGGAGCTGTTTTTT.

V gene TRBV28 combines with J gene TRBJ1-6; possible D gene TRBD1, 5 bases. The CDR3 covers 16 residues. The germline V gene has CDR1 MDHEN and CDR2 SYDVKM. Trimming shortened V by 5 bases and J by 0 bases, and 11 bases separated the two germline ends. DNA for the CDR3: TGTGCCAGCAGTCCACGGGGGAGCTCCTATAATTCACCCCTCCACTTT. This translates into CASSPRGSSYNSPLHF.

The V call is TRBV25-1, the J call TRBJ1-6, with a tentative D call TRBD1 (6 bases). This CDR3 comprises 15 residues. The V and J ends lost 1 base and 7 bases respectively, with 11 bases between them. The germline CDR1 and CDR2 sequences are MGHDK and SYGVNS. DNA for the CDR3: TGTGCCAGCAGTGAATTGGGGGGGGCGAATTCACCCCTCCACTTT. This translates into CASSELGGANSPLHF.

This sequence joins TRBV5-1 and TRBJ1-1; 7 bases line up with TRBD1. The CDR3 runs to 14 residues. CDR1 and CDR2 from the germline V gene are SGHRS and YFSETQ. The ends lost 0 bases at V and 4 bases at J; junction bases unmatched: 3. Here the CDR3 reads CASSLAQGTTEAFF. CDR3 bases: TGCGCCAGCAGCTTGGCACAGGGGACCACTGAAGCTTTCTTT.